The sequence of this TCR beta chain was determined in a study of cytomegalovirus exposure and HLA in healthy donors (dated by TCRdb to between 2016 and 2019). For context, the study as a whole: In an earlier analysis of several hundred of the donors, about 260 Gb of sequence data and 100 million or so unique TCR beta sequences from about 190 million T cells were reported. Both class I and class II loci were covered by HLA typing, at four-digit resolution. Alongside the repertoire data, information on donor age, sex, ethnicity and CMV serostatus was compiled. The study profiled the T cell repertoires of fewer than 850 subjects by immunosequencing and related them to cytomegalovirus serostatus. The study combined high-throughput TCR immunosequencing, statistical association of individual TCRs with disease status, and machine learning to predict cytomegalovirus infection status. Of the 350 to 400 genotyped donors, about 84% fell in the genetic ancestry cluster associated with self-reported Caucasian donors. In an earlier analysis of roughly 540 of the donors, high-throughput TCR beta sequencing was used to judge whether each TCR beta V gene segment behaved as functional or pseudogenic. Among roughly 400 genotyped donors of the cohort, an average of approximately 220,000 unique TCR beta nucleotide sequences was sequenced per donor, of which about 18% were non-productive. Typing coverage differed by locus: A, B, C, DRB1 and DQB1 were typed in roughly 629-630 donors, DQA1 in about 510, DPA1 in nearly 610, and DPB1 in 450 to 480. In a later genetic analysis, genome-wide SNP genotypes for about three fifths of the roughly 670 donors were used, and that subset was treated as a discovery cohort. The study aimed to test whether signatures of past pathogen exposure could be identified by cataloging public T cell receptors. Roughly five DR-DQ haplotypes were handled as single units for association and clustering because linkage in the cohort was strong. Rather than drawing on any new phenotypic data, the later analysis identified candidate immune exposures from TCR beta sequences and the way those sequences occurred across donors. Besides the first cohort of approximately 710 subjects, a separate validation cohort made up of 90 to 150 different subjects was used. Roughly 320 gigabases of sequencing data and 91 million or so unique TCR sequences made up an early release that covered nearly 650 HLA-typed donors. Every discovery cohort repertoire had been produced on one sequencing platform. A later analysis re-analyzed previously published TCR beta repertoires from roughly 690 donors and added high-resolution HLA genotyping to study TCR occurrence patterns. Here is what the overall study found, with its caveats: A cluster of highly shared sequence variants was judged likely to be a technical artifact of the sequencing pipeline. For the cohort, immune exposure information was limited to CMV serostatus. Only TCR beta chains were sequenced in this cohort, and the absence of alpha or paired-chain data limited detectable features. The study gave a list of about 150 TCR beta chains associated with cytomegalovirus. A later genetic analysis associated a missense DCLRE1C variant with V-gene and J-gene trimming of TCR beta chains, and an independent cohort replicated the association. Most TCR sequences were observed very rarely across donors, whereas some public TCRs were present in many individuals. Correlated functional status among segregating V segments might reflect linkage disequilibrium, but an unknown experimental factor could not be ruled out. In vitro tests confirmed that a few of the cytomegalovirus-associated TCR beta chains recognize cytomegalovirus antigens. The classifier was reported to diagnose cytomegalovirus status with high specificity and sensitivity in both the original and validation cohorts. The authors suggested that the approach could potentially be generalized to other disease states and immunological phenotypes. A later analysis associated approximately 17,000 TCR beta sequences with specific HLA alleles at a false discovery rate of 0.05. A later genetic analysis reported fewer N-insertions in productive TCRs among donors in an Asian-associated ancestry cluster than the roughly 700-donor mean. Roughly uniform sequencing depth across donors was assumed in presence/absence analyses, although this assumption may not hold. In a later analysis, several top co-occurrence clusters were reported to appear linked to parvovirus B19, influenza, CMV and Epstein-Barr virus. According to a later analysis, TCR association rates differed among HLA loci, with DRB1 alleles showing the most associated TCRs and HLA-C alleles showing the fewest. Strong co-occurrence of HLA alleles, especially DR and DQ, made assigning TCR associations to individual alleles difficult. Because HLA typing was unavailable for some donors at each locus, only the typed subset was used in association tests. A further reported finding was that TCR beta sequences accurately predicted the HLA-A and HLA-B alleles for most subjects in the first cohort. Because counts were too low, seventeen rarely observed V segments, including chromosome 9 orphons, were left out of the earlier analysis of 587 of the donors. Because the 87-base-pair reads could not distinguish some IMGT-functional V segments, including TRBV6-2 and TRBV6-3, those segments were excluded. In a later analysis, most CMV-associated TCR beta chains were found to appear HLA-restricted, with HLA associations seemingly driven largely by CMV exposure. In a later analysis, HLA-associated TCR beta chains were found to be more clonally expanded and to have lower generation probabilities than equally common non-associated chains. Broadly in line with IMGT annotations, most TCR beta V segments showed up in productive rearrangements about 87% or about 30% of the time in an earlier analysis of around 550 of the donors.

The library was prepared using the immunoSEQ multiplex PCR assay. A mixture of 60 forward primers for TCR Vbeta segments and 13 reverse primers for TCR Jbeta segments was used in the multiplex PCR. A multiplex PCR assay on genomic DNA amplified the CDR3 region of rearranged TCR beta genes. The Illumina HiSeq System was used to sequence the amplified TCR beta libraries as 87-base-pair reads. In the source study's methods: In a later analysis, tens of millions of unique TCR beta chains were counted across the roughly 670 repertoires, and roughly 9.9 million of these chains were shared by at least two donors. To remove PCR and sequencing errors, raw reads were error-corrected and collapsed into unique sequences using a nearest-neighbor algorithm that merged closely related sequences. To assign V, D and J gene segments, CDR3 sequences were aligned to IMGT reference sequences. For a sequence to be retained, a match of at least six nucleotides was required to both a V gene segment and a J gene segment. A rearrangement counted as productive if the CDR3 had no stop codons and remained in frame with V and J, and every other rearrangement counted as non-productive. CDR3 was defined by IMGT convention, running from the second conserved V-encoded cysteine to the conserved J-encoded phenylalanine. The earlier analysis of a few hundred of the donors excluded any sequence lacking an unambiguous match to a single V gene segment. In an earlier analysis of 450 to 700 of the donors, V segments were called functional above 56.7% productive rearrangements and were called segregating when the between-donor standard deviation exceeded 5%. A statistical classification framework was built for diagnosing cytomegalovirus status from the catalog of TCR beta chain sequences. In a later analysis, V and J genes were assigned by comparing TCR nucleotide sequences against IMGT/GENE-DB human TR gene sequences. In a later analysis, CDR3 sequences and most-parsimonious VDJ recombination scenarios were assigned using the TCRdist pipeline. In a later analysis, every TCR beta chain was defined by the combination of its CDR3 amino acid sequence and its V-gene family, and reads without a unique V-gene family were dropped. As a way to deal with suspected cross-contamination and a sequencing artifact, a later analysis dropped more than 500 nucleotide sequences that were highly shared and had low generation probability. A later analysis calculated a clonal expansion index for each public chain from normalized within-repertoire ranks of inferred template counts. In a later analysis, generation probabilities were computed using a VDJ recombination model fitted to out-of-frame rearrangements, and the results were checked against IGoR. A later analysis scored TCR-TCR, TCR-HLA and TCR-CMV co-occurrence with hypergeometric tests, applying a repertoire-size bias correction to TCR pairs. To estimate false discovery rates, a later analysis permuted the HLA or CMV assignments 20 times. In a later analysis, co-occurring TCRs were grouped using DBSCAN, and TCRdist sequence similarity was added for clustering within HLA-allele-positive subsets. Repertoires with fewer than 30,000 or more than 120,000 public chains were left out of co-occurrence clustering, as were roughly five repertoires with anomalous nucleotide sharing. What TCRdb holds here is the immuneACCESS table cut down to in-frame rearrangements. Part of the clones is not present; checked against another copy, under half of the missing clones reflect an unresolved V gene, and the others are unexplained. Clone size and the V and J calls come from that table; the DNA yielded D and trimming. This sample lists fewer than 200,000 clones; 70% to 80% were detected once. Around 0.71% of the sample lies in the top ten.

A note on this clone: No cognate antigen has been identified for it. Nothing much larger sits one base from this clone, and base qualities are not available.

The cohort comprised some 680 healthy bone marrow donors. Cohort members were all nominally healthy when sampled, although unrecorded immune exposures were likely present. The donor tested CMV seronegative, placing the donor among the 352 seronegative members of the cohort. A peripheral blood sample was provided by each donor, and peripheral blood mononuclear cells were used for TCR beta sequencing. The Qiagen DNeasy Blood Extraction Kit was used to extract genomic DNA from the blood cell samples. Including the terminal cysteine and phenylalanine, the CDR3 comprises 15 residues. The retained sequence is limited to the CDR3, 45 bases, with the frame set at the first base. From the germline V gene (reference sequence), CDR1 is MNHEY and CDR2 is SMNVEV. The V end gives up 2 bases and the J end 6 bases, leaving 7 bases in the junction not matched to a gene.

Sample: PBMCs. The chain couples TRBV27 to TRBJ2-1, with 7 bases in between that match TRBD2. This clonotype originated in a female donor in good health and CMV-seronegative. The nucleotides are TGTGCCAGCAGTTTAGGGCTAGCGGCGACCAATGAGCAGTTCTTC. Translated, this is CASSLGLAATNEQFF.